The 22 T cell receptor beta chains below come from one sample, sequenced in a study of blood T cell repertoires in COVID-19. The method was immunoSEQ multiplex PCR; TCRdb's version includes in-frame clones alone and lacks a portion of them. Of about 190,000 clones listed, approximately 81% are singletons. The material sequenced was peripheral blood. The source is a human donor in a cohort sampled during active COVID-19.

The chain employs TRBV24-1 and TRBJ1-2, with 9 bases matching TRBD1. Losses at the gene ends were 3 bases for V and 4 bases for J; bases not matched to a gene: 5. The CDR3 contains 15 residues. CDR1 is KGHDR, CDR2 SFDVKD, per germline. The CDR3 coding sequence is TGTGCCACCAGTGATACCGGGACAGGGCTCTATGGCTACACCTTC. Its translation is CATSDTGTGLYGYTF.

This clone came up once. V gene TRBV18 combines with J gene TRBJ2-5; D is possibly TRBD2 (6 bases). The CDR3 runs to 13 residues. CDR1 is KGHSH, CDR2 LQKENI, per germline. Trimming removed 4 bases from V and 5 bases from J, with 11 bases in between. The CDR3 reads CASSLSGDETQYF. CDR3 DNA: TGTGCCAGCTCACTTTCGGGAGACGAGACCCAGTACTTC.

The chain employs TRBV19 and TRBJ2-7, with 9 bases identical to TRBD1. In germline, CDR1 is LNHDA, CDR2 SQIVND (reference sequence). The CDR3 runs 16 residues. After removal of 7 bases from V and 3 bases from J, the junction contained 13 bases not matched to a gene. CDR3 residues: CASTPPRGTGIYEQYV. CDR3 nucleotide sequence: TGTGCCAGTACTCCACCTCGAGGGACAGGGATCTACGAGCAGTACGTC.

This clone showed up just a few times. The rearrangement links TRBV11-2 to TRBJ2-7; 8 nucleotides align to TRBD2. The V gene's germline CDR1 is SGHAT and CDR2 FQNNGV. The CDR3 runs to 16 residues. Trimming took 5 bases from V and 5 from J; bases not matched to a gene: 14. The CDR3 region is CASSPLIGTSNDEQYF. CDR3 coding DNA: TGTGCCAGCAGCCCCCTGATCGGGACTAGTAACGACGAGCAGTACTTC.

The V and J genes are TRBV5-4 and TRBJ2-6; 11 nucleotides line up with TRBD1. Germline loops: CDR1 SGHNT, CDR2 YYREEE (reference sequence). CDR3 length: 17 amino acids. After removal of 2 bases from V and 2 bases from J, the junction contained 3 bases not matched to a gene. DNA of the CDR3: TGTGCCAGCAGCTTAGGACAGGGGGCGGCTGGGGCCAACGTCCTGACTTTC. Translation: CASSLGQGAAGANVLTF. Supplemented by reference TRBV5-4 and TRBJ2-6, the full variable domain reads ETGVTQSPTHLIKTRGQQVTLRCSSQSGHNTVSWYQQALGQGPQFIFQYYREEENGRGNFPPRFSGLQFPNYSSELNVNALELDDSALYLCASSLGQGAAGANVLTFGAGSRLTVL.

This clone showed up just a few times. The chain has TRBV9 and TRBJ1-2; TRBD1 aligns across 8 bases. CDR3 length equals 16 residues. Germline V gene sequence: CDR1 SGDLS, CDR2 YYNGEE. V lost 3 bases, J lost 0 bases, and 7 bases stayed unmatched. The CDR3 region has the DNA TGTGCCAGCAGCGCGGGGGCAGGGGGCTCTAACTATGGCTACACCTTC. It translates to CASSAGAGGSNYGYTF.

This chain connects TRBV27 to TRBJ1-6, with 8 bases matching TRBD1. The CDR3 has 13 amino acids. V trimming: 4 bases; J trimming: 7 bases; junction bases outside the gene matches: 0. In germline, CDR1 is MNHEY, CDR2 SMNVEV (reference sequence). CDR3 in amino acids: CASSYRGNSPLHF. The CDR3 DNA sequence: TGTGCCAGCAGTTACAGGGGGAATTCACCCCTCCACTTT.

V and J are TRBV7-6 and TRBJ2-3; perhaps TRBD2 as D (6 bases). V gave up 2 bases and J gave up 0 bases, with 18 bases separating them. The CDR3 is made up of 18 amino acids. Germline assignment: CDR1 SGHVS and CDR2 FNYEAQ. CDR3 sequence reads: CASSLQRARGTSTDTQYF. The CDR3 nucleotides are TGTGCCAGCAGCTTACAACGGGCAAGAGGGACTAGCACAGATACGCAGTATTTT.

The chain links TRBV9 to TRBJ1-1; 9 bases are a match to TRBD1. V dropped 0 bases and J dropped 8; count of bases not matched to a gene: 5. The CDR3 spans 14 residues. The germline V gene encodes CDR1 SGDLS and CDR2 YYNGEE. DNA for the CDR3: TGTGCCAGCAGCGTAGGGACAGGGGACTCAGAAGCTTTCTTT. Translated: CASSVGTGDSEAFF.

This clone occurred once. The rearrangement uses TRBV18 and TRBJ2-3; TRBD2 agrees at 7 bases. The germline V gene encodes CDR1 KGHSH and CDR2 LQKENI. V was clipped by 3 bases and J by 0 bases; unmatched bases: 0. The CDR3 contains 14 residues. The CDR3 reads CASSPSGSTDTQYF. Here the CDR3 DNA reads TGTGCCAGCTCACCTAGCGGGAGCACAGATACGCAGTATTTT.

The chain couples TRBV28 to TRBJ2-4, with 8 bases lining up with TRBD1. Germline CDR1 and CDR2: MDHEN and SYDVKM. The CDR3 length is 14 residues. V lost 6 bases and J lost 9; bases outside the gene matches: 10. CDR3 in amino acids: CASSPTGGTSIQYF. CDR3 sequence (DNA): TGTGCCAGCAGCCCTACAGGGGGAACGAGCATTCAGTACTTC.

This clone appeared once. The chain recombines TRBV5-1 with TRBJ2-1; 12 bases line up with TRBD2. The CDR3 is 14 residues long. CDR1 and CDR2 from the germline V gene are SGHRS and YFSETQ. With 4 bases clipped from V and 9 bases from J, the junction kept 5 bases outside the gene matches. CDR3 residues: CASSHLAGGGEQFF. CDR3 nucleotides: TGCGCCAGCAGCCATCTAGCGGGAGGGGGTGAGCAGTTCTTC.

This clone appeared a few times. The rearrangement joins TRBV6-5 to TRBJ2-5, with D tentatively TRBD2 (5 bases). The germline CDR1 and CDR2 sequences are MNHEY and SVGAGI. CDR3 length: 15 amino acids. Trimming shortened V by 7 bases and J by 5 bases, and 20 bases separated the two germline ends. The CDR3 protein is CASKTTTLRRETQYF. CDR3 DNA: TGTGCCAGCAAAACTACGACCCTAAGGAGGGAGACCCAGTACTTC.

The V gene is TRBV6-2 or TRBV6-3, the J gene TRBJ2-7, with 9 bases that match TRBD1. CDR3 length equals 15 residues. J gave up 2 bases and V 6 bases, and 8 bases lay outside the gene matches. Germline V lookup: CDR1 MNHEY, CDR2 SVGEGT. The CDR3 loop reads CASSHDRGSPYEQYV. The CDR3, as DNA: TGTGCCAGCAGCCACGACAGGGGGAGCCCCTACGAGCAGTACGTC.

CDR3 amino acids: CASSSGGGTEAFF. In nucleotides, the CDR3 is TGTGCCAGCAGCTCCGGCGGGGGCACTGAAGCTTTCTTT. The chain uses TRBV5-4 and TRBJ1-1, with TRBD1 as a possible D gene (5 bases). Trimming stripped 3 bases from V and 4 bases from J, with 10 bases between. Per germline, CDR1 SGHNT and CDR2 YYREEE (reference sequence). This CDR3 comprises 13 residues.

The chain links TRBV14 to TRBJ1-1; D may be TRBD1 (5 bases). This CDR3 region has 15 residues. Trimming stripped 2 bases from V and 1 base from J, with 11 bases between. CDR1 and CDR2 from the germline V gene are SGHDN and FVKESK. In DNA form, the CDR3 reads TGTGCCAGCAGCCAATTCTACAGGAGGAACACTGAAGCTTTCTTT. Translation: CASSQFYRRNTEAFF. Together with reference TRBV14 and TRBJ1-1, the CDR3 gives the full variable domain: EAGVTQFPSHSVIEKGQTVTLRCDPISGHDNLYWYRRVMGKEIKFLLHFVKESKQDESGMPNNRFLAERTGGTYSTLKVQPAELEDSGVYFCASSQFYRRNTEAFFGQGTRLTVV.

Only one count was recorded for this clone. V usage is TRBV6-5 and J usage is TRBJ2-7, with 9 bases that match TRBD2. The CDR3 length is 15 residues. CDR1 is MNHEY, CDR2 SVGAGI, per germline. Trimming took 5 bases from V and 1 from J; bases not matched to a gene: 6. As DNA, the CDR3 is TGTGCCAGCAGTCCTTCTAGCGGGAAGTCCTACGAGCAGTACTTC. As protein: CASSPSSGKSYEQYF.

The CDR3, as DNA: TGTGCCAGTAGTCAGGGACATCGGACTGAAAAACTGTTTTTT. Translated: CASSQGHRTEKLFF. The rearrangement links TRBV19 to TRBJ1-4; maybe TRBD1 (6 bases). Trimming stripped 5 bases from V and 7 bases from J, with 14 bases between. Looked up from germline, CDR1 is LNHDA and CDR2 is SQIVND (reference sequence). This CDR3 is built from 14 residues.

This clone is a singleton in its sample. The CDR3 sequence is CAWSNPGTGGAPLHF. CDR3 in DNA: TGTGCCTGGAGCAATCCCGGGACAGGGGGAGCACCCCTCCACTTT. The chain has TRBV30 and TRBJ1-6, with 11 bases that match TRBD1. The CDR3 sequence is 15 residues long. Germline V CDR1 and CDR2: GTSNPN, SVGIG (reference sequence). The junction had 9 bases not matched to a gene; V was cut back by 3 bases and J by 11 bases.

This clone was found once. The chain has TRBV19 and TRBJ2-1, with 7 nucleotides matching TRBD1. Losses at the gene ends were 5 bases for V and 8 bases for J; bases not matched to a gene: 12. In germline, CDR1 is LNHDA, CDR2 SQIVND (reference sequence). CDR3 length: 15 residues. Here the CDR3 DNA reads TGTGCCAGTAGTCACCACCGCAGGGGGTCTTATGAGCAGTTCTTC. Its protein product is CASSHHRRGSYEQFF.

V gene TRBV19 combines with J gene TRBJ1-2; no firm D call. CDR1 and CDR2 from the germline V gene are LNHDA and SQIVND (reference sequence). CDR3 length: 15 residues. Trimming stripped 5 bases from V and 4 bases from J, with 17 bases between. CDR3 amino acids: CASSSQSPVFYGYTF. The CDR3 DNA sequence: TGTGCCAGTAGTTCGCAGTCCCCAGTCTTCTATGGCTACACCTTC.

For the CDR3, the DNA is TGTGCCAGCAGCTTATCCCGACAGTATGGCTACACCTTC. Translated, it gives CASSLSRQYGYTF. The J gene is TRBJ1-2, the V gene TRBV7-9; D perhaps matches TRBD1 (5 bases). The CDR3 contains 13 residues. V lost 2 bases, J lost 5 bases, and 9 bases lay in between. Germline V gene sequence: CDR1 SEHNR, CDR2 FQNEAQ (reference sequence). The full variable domain, rest sourced from reference TRBV7-9 and TRBJ1-2, is DTGVSQNPRHKITKRGQNVTFRCDPISEHNRLYWYRQTLGQGPEFLTYFQNEAQLEKSRLLSDRFSAERPKGSFSTLEIQRTEQGDSAMYLCASSLSRQYGYTFGSGTRLTVV.